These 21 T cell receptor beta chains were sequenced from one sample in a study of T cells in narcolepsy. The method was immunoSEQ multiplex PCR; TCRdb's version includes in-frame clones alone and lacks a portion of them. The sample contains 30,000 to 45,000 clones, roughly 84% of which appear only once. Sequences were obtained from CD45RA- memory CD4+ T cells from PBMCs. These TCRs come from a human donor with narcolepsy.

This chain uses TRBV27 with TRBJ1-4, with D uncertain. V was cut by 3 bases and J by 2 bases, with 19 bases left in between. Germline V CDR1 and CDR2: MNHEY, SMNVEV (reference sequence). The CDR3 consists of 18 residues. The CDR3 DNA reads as TGTGCCAGCAGTTTTGGGGTTTCGTCTATGGGTACTAATGAAAAACTGTTTTTT. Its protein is CASSFGVSSMGTNEKLFF.

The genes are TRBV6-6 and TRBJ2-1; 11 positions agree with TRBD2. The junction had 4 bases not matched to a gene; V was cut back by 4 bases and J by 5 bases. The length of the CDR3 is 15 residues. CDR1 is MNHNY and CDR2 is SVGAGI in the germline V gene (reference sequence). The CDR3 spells CASSLTSGGHNEQFF. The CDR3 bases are TGTGCCAGCAGTTTAACTAGCGGGGGTCACAATGAGCAGTTCTTC.

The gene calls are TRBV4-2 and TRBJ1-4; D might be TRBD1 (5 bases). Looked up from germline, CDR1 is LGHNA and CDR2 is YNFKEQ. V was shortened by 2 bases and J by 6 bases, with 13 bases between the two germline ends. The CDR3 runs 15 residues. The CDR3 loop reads CASSQPSGADEKLFF. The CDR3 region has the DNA TGTGCCAGCAGCCAACCCAGTGGGGCGGATGAAAAACTGTTTTTT.

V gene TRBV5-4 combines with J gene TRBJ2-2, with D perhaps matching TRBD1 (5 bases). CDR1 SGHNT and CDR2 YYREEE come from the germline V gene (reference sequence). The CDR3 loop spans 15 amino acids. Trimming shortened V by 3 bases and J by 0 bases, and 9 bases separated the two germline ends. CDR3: CASSSKTANTGELFF. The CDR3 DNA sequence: TGTGCCAGCAGCTCCAAGACAGCGAACACCGGGGAGCTGTTTTTT.

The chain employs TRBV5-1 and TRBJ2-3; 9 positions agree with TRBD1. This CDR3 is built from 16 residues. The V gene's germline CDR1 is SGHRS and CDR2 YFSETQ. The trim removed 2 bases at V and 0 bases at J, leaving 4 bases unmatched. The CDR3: CASSFGTGFSTDTQYF. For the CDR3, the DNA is TGCGCCAGCAGCTTCGGGACAGGGTTTAGCACAGATACGCAGTATTTT.

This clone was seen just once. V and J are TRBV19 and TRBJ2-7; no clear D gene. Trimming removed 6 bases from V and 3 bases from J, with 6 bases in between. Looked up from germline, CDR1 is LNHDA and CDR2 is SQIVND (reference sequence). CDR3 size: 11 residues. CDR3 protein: CASRQDYEQYF. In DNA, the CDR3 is TGTGCCAGTAGGCAGGACTACGAGCAGTACTTC.

CDR3 protein: CASRTGPYGYTF. CDR3 DNA: TGTGCCAGCAGGACAGGGCCATATGGCTACACCTTC. This chain links TRBV2 with TRBJ1-2; 7 nucleotides align to TRBD1. This CDR3 spans 12 amino acids. The V gene's germline CDR1 is SNHLY and CDR2 FYNNEI. The V gene end was trimmed by 6 bases and the J gene end by 5 bases; junction bases not matched to a gene: 3. Drawing the rest from reference TRBV2 and TRBJ1-2, the complete variable domain is EPEVTQTPSHQVTQMGQEVILRCVPISNHLYFYWYRQILGQKVEFLVSFYNNEISEKSEIFDDQFSVERPDGSNFTLKIRSTKLEDSAMYFCASRTGPYGYTFGSGTRLTVV.

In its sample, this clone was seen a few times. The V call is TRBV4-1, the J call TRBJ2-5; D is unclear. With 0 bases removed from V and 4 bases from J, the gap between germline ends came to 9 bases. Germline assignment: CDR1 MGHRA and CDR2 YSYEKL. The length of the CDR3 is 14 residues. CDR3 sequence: CASSQEALGETQYF. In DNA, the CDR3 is TGCGCCAGCAGCCAAGAGGCTCTCGGAGAGACCCAGTACTTC.

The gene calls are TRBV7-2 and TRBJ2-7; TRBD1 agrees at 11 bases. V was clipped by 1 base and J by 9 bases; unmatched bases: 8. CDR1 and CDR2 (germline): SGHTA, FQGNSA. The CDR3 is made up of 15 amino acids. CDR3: CASSLGTGGSMWQYF. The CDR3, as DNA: TGTGCCAGCAGCTTAGGGACAGGGGGCAGTATGTGGCAGTACTTC.

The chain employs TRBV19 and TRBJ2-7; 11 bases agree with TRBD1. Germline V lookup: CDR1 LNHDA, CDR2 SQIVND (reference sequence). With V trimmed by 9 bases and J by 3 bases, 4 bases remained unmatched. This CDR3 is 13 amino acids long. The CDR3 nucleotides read TGTGCCAGCGCCGGGACAGGGGGCTACGAGCAGTACTTC. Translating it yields CASAGTGGYEQYF.

CDR3 region: CASSPPEAGYQETQYF. The CDR3 DNA reads as TGTGCCAGCAGTCCACCGGAGGCGGGGTACCAAGAGACCCAGTACTTC. The chain is built from TRBV7-6 and TRBJ2-5; D is possibly TRBD2 (6 bases). Trimming removed 6 bases at V and 0 bases at J, with 17 bases between. There are 16 residues in the CDR3. Germline V CDR1 and CDR2: SGHVS, FNYEAQ.

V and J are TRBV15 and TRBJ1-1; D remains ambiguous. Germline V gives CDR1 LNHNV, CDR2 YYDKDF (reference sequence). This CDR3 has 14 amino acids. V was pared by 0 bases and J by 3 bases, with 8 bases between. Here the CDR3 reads CATSREPEDTEAFF. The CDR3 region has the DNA TGTGCCACCAGCAGAGAACCCGAGGACACTGAAGCTTTCTTT.

This CDR3 is CASSADREGRAFF. The CDR3 coding sequence is TGCGCCAGCAGCGCCGACAGGGAGGGTAGAGCTTTCTTT. The chain couples TRBV5-1 to TRBJ1-1; 7 nucleotides agree with TRBD1. The CDR3 has 13 amino acids. The germline CDR1 and CDR2 sequences are SGHRS and YFSETQ. The junction had 10 bases not matched to a gene; V was cut back by 4 bases and J by 10 bases.

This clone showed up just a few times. The CDR3 bases are TGTGCCAGCAGCCGCCGACTAAGTGAGCAGTTCTTC. This encodes CASSRRLSEQFF. The J gene is TRBJ2-1, the V gene TRBV7-8, with D perhaps matching TRBD2 (5 bases). This CDR3 contains 12 residues. Trimming stripped 5 bases from V and 9 bases from J, with 11 bases between. Germline V gene data show CDR1 as SGHVS and CDR2 as FQNEAQ.

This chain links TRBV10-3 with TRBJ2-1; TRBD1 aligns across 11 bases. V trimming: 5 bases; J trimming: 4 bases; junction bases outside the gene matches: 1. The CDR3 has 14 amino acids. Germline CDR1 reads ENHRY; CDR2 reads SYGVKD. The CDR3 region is CAISRDRGYNEQFF. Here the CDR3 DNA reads TGTGCCATCAGTCGGGACAGGGGGTACAATGAGCAGTTCTTC.

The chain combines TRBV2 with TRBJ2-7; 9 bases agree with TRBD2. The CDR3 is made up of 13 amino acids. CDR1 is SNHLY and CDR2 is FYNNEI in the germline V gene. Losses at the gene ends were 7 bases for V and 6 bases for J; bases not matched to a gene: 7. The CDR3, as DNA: TGTGCCAGCACTTTGGGACTAGCCCGCGAGCAGTACTTC. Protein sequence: CASTLGLAREQYF.

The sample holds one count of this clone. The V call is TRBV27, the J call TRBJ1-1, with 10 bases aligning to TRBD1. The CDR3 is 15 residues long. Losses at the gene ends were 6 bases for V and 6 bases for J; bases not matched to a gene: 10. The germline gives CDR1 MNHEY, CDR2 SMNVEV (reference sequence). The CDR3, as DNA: TGTGCCAGCAGCCCATTTGGACAGGGGGAGGCTGAAGCTTTCTTT. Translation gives CASSPFGQGEAEAFF.

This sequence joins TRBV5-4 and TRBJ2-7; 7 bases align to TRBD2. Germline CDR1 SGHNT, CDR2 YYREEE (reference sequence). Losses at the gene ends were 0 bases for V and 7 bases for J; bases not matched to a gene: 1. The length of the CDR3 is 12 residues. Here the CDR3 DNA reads TGTGCCAGCAGCTTGGCCGGGAGGGAGCAGTACTTC. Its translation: CASSLAGREQYF.

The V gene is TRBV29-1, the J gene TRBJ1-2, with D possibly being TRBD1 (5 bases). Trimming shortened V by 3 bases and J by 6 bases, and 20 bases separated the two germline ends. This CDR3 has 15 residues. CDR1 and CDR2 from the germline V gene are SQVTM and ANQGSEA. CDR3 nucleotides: TGCAGCGTTGATAGGCGGTTGGACGGAGGGGATGGCTACACCTTC. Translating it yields CSVDRRLDGGDGYTF.

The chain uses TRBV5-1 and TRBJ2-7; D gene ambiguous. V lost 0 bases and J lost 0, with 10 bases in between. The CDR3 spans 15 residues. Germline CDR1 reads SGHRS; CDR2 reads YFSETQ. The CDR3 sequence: CASSLAKGSSYEQYF. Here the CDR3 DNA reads TGCGCCAGCAGCTTGGCCAAGGGTAGCTCCTACGAGCAGTACTTC.

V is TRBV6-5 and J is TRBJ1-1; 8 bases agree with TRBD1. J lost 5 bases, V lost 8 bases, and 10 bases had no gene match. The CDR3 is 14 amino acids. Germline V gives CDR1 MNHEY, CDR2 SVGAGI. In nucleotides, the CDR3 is TGTGCCAGCGGGAACGCAGGGGGCAGGACTGAAGCTTTCTTT. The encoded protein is CASGNAGGRTEAFF.